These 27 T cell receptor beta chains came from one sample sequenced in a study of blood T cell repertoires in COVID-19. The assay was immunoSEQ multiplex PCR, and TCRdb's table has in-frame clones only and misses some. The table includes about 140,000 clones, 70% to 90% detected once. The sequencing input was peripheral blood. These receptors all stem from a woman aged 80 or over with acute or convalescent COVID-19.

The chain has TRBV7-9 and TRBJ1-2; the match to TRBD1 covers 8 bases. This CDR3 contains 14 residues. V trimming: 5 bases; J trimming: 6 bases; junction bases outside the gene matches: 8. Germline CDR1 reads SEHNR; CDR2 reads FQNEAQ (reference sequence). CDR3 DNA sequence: TGTGCCAGCAGCCTCGACAGGGGAACGGATGGCTACACCTTC. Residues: CASSLDRGTDGYTF. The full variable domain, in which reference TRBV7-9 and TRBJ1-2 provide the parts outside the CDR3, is DTGVSQNPRHKITKRGQNVTFRCDPISEHNRLYWYRQTLGQGPEFLTYFQNEAQLEKSRLLSDRFSAERPKGSFSTLEIQRTEQGDSAMYLCASSLDRGTDGYTFGSGTRLTVV.

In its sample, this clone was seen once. The CDR3 here is CASPSPGVGHEQFF. CDR3 sequence (DNA): TGCGCCAGCCCCTCCCCAGGGGTAGGCCATGAGCAGTTCTTC. The genes are TRBV4-3 and TRBJ2-1; D may be TRBD1 (6 bases). Germline assignment: CDR1 LGHNA and CDR2 YSLEER. Deletions cut 8 bases from V and 8 bases from J, with 19 bases between. This CDR3 contains 14 residues.

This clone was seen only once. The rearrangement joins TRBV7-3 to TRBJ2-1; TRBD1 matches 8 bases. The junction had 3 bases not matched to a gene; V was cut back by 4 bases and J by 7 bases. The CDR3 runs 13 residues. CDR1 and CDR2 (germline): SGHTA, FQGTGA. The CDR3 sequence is CASSSGQDNEQFF. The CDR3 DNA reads TGTGCCAGCAGCTCGGGACAGGATAATGAGCAGTTCTTC. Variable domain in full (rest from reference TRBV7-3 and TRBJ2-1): GAGVSQTPSNKVTEKGKYVELRCDPISGHTALYWYRQSLGQGPEFLIYFQGTGAADDSGLPNDRFFAVRPEGSVSTLKIQRTERGDSAVYLCASSSGQDNEQFFGPGTRLTVL.

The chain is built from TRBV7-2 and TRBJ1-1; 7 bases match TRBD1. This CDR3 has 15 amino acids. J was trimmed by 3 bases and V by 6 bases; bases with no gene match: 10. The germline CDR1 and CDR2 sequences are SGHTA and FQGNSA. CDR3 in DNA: TGTGCCAGCAGTAGACAGGGTTCGCTTTACACTGAAGCTTTCTTT. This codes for CASSRQGSLYTEAFF.

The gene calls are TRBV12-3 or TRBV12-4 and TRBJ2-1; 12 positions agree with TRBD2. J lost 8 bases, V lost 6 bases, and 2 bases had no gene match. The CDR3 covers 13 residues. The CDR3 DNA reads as TGTGCCAGCAGACTAGCGGGGGGCGATGAGCAGTTCTTC. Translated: CASRLAGGDEQFF.

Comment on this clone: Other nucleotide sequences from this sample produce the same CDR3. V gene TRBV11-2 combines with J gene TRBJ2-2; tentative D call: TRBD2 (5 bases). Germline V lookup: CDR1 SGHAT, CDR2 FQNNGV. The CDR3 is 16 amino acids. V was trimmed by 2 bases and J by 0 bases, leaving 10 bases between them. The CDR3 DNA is TGTGCCAGCAGCTTAAGGCTAGCTCCGAACACCGGGGAGCTGTTTTTT. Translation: CASSLRLAPNTGELFF.

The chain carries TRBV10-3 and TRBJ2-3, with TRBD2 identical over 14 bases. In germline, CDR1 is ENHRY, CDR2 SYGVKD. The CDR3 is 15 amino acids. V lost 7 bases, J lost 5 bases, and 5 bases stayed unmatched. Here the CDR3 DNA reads TGTGCCATCAATCGACTAGCGGGGGGGCGAGATACGCAGTATTTT. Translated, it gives CAINRLAGGRDTQYF.

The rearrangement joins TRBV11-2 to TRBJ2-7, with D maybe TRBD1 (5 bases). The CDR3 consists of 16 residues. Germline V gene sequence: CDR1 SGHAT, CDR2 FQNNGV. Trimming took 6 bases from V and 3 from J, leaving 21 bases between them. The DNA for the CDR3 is TGTGCCAGCAGATCATCCCTCTCCGGACACGGCTACGAGCAGTACTTC. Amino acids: CASRSSLSGHGYEQYF. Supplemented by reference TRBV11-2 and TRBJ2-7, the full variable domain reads EAGVAQSPRYKIIEKRQSVAFWCNPISGHATLYWYQQILGQGPKLLIQFQNNGVVDDSQLPKDRFSAERLKGVDSTLKIQPAKLEDSAVYLCASRSSLSGHGYEQYFGPGTRLTVT.

The DNA of the CDR3 is TGTGCTAGTGGTTTGGGCGGTTGGGAGTTGACCGGGGAGCTGTTTTTT. Translation gives CASGLGGWELTGELFF. V is TRBV12-5 and J is TRBJ2-2, with a tentative D call TRBD2 (5 bases). CDR3 length: 16 residues. Germline assignment: CDR1 LGHNT and CDR2 FRNRAP. With 1 base removed from V and 5 bases from J, the gap between germline ends came to 14 bases.

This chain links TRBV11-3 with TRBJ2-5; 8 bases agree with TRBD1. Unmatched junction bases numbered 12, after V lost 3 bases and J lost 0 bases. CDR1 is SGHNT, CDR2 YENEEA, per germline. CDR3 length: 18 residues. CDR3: CASSLTGVSSLNQETQYF. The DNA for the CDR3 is TGTGCCAGCAGCTTGACAGGGGTAAGTTCACTGAACCAAGAGACCCAGTACTTC.

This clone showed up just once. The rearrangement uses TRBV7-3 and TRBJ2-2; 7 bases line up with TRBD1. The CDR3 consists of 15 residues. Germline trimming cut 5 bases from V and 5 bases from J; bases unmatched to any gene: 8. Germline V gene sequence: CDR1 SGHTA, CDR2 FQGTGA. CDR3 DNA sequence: TGTGCCAGCAGCCGCTCAGGGGGATGGACCGGGGAGCTGTTTTTT. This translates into CASSRSGGWTGELFF.

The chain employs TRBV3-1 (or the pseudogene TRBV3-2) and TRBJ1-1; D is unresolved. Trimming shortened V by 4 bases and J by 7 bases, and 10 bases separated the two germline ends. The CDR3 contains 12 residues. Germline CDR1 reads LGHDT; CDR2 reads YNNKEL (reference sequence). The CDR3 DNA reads TGTGCCAGCAGCCCCCTCGGCGGTGAAGCTTTCTTT. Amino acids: CASSPLGGEAFF.

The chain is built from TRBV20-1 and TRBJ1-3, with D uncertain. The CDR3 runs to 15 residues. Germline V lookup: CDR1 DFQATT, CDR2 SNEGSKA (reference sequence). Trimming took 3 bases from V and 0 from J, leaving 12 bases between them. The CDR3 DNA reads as TGCAGTGCTAGTAACAGTAGAATCTCTGGAAACACCATATATTTT. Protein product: CSASNSRISGNTIYF.

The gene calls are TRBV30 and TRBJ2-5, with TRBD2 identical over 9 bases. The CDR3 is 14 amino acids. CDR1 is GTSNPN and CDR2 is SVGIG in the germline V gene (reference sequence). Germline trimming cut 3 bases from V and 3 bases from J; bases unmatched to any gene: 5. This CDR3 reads CAWRRGGTEETQYF. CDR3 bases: TGTGCCTGGAGGCGGGGGGGCACTGAAGAGACCCAGTACTTC.

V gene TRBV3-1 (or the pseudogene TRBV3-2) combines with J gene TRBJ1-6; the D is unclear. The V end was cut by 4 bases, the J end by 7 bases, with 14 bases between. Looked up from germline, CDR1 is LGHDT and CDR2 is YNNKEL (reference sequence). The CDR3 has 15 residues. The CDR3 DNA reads TGTGCCAGCAGCCGGAAAGACACCCGGAATTCACCCCTCCACTTT. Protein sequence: CASSRKDTRNSPLHF.

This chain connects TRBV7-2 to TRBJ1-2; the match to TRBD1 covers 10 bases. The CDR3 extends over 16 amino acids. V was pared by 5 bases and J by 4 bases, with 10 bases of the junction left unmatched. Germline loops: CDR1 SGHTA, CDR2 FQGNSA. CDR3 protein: CASSPDRGRIIYGYTF. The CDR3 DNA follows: TGTGCCAGCAGCCCAGACAGGGGGCGCATCATCTATGGCTACACCTTC.

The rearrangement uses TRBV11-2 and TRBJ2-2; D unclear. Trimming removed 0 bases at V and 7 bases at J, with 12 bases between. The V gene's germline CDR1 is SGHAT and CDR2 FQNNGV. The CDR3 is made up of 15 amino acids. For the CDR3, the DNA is TGTGCCAGCAGCTTAGAATGGCAGAGGCTCGGGGAGCTGTTTTTT. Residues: CASSLEWQRLGELFF.

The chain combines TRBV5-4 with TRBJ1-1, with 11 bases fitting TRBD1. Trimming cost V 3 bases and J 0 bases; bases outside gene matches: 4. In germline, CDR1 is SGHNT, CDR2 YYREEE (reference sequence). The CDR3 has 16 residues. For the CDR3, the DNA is TGTGCCAGCAGCTATGGACAGGGGGCTTTGAACACTGAAGCTTTCTTT. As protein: CASSYGQGALNTEAFF. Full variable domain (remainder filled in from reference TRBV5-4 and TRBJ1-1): ETGVTQSPTHLIKTRGQQVTLRCSSQSGHNTVSWYQQALGQGPQFIFQYYREEENGRGNFPPRFSGLQFPNYSSELNVNALELDDSALYLCASSYGQGALNTEAFFGQGTRLTVV.

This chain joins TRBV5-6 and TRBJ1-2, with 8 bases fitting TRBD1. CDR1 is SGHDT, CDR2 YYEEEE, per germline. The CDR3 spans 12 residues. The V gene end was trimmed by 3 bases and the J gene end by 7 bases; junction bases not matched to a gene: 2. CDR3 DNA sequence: TGTGCCAGCAGCTCCCAGGGGGCTGGCTACACCTTC. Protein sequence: CASSSQGAGYTF.

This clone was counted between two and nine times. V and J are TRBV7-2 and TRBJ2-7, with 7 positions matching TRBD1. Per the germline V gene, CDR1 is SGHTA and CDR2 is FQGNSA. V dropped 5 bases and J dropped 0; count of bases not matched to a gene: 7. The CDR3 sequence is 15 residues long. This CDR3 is CASSEDRVRSYEQYF. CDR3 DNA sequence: TGTGCCAGCAGCGAAGACAGGGTCCGCTCCTACGAGCAGTACTTC.

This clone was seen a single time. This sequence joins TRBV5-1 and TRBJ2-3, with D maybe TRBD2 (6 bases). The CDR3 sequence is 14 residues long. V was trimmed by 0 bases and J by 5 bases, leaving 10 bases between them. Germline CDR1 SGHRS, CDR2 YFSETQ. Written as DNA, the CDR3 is TGCGCCAGCAGCTTGGCAGGAGGGATAGATACGCAGTATTTT. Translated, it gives CASSLAGGIDTQYF.

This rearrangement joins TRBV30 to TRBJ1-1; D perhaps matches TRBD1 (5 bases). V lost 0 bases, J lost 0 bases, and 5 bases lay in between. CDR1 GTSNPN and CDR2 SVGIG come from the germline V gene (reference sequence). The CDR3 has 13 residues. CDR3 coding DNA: TGTGCCTGGAGTGTAGGGGTGAACACTGAAGCTTTCTTT. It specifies CAWSVGVNTEAFF. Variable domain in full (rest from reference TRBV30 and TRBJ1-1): SQTIHQWPATLVQPVGSPLSLECTVEGTSNPNLYWYRQAAGRGLQLLFYSVGIGQISSEVPQNLSASRPQDRQFILSSKKLLLSDSGFYLCAWSVGVNTEAFFGQGTRLTVV.

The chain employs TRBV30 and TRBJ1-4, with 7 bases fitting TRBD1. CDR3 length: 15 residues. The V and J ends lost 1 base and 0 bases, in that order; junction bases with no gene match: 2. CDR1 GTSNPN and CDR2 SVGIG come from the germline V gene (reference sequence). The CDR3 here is CAWSGGGATNEKLFF. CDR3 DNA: TGTGCCTGGAGTGGAGGGGGCGCAACTAATGAAAAACTGTTTTTT.

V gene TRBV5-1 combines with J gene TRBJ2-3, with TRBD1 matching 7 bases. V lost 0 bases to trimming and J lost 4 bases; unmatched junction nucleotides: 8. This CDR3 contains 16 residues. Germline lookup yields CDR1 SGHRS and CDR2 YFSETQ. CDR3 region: CASSLVAGGMPDTQYF. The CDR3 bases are TGCGCCAGCAGCTTGGTGGCAGGGGGAATGCCAGATACGCAGTATTTT. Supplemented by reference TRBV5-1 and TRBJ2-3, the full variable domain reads KAGVTQTPRYLIKTRGQQVTLSCSPISGHRSVSWYQQTPGQGLQFLFEYFSETQRNKGNFPGRFSGRQFSNSRSEMNVSTLELGDSALYLCASSLVAGGMPDTQYFGPGTRLTVL.

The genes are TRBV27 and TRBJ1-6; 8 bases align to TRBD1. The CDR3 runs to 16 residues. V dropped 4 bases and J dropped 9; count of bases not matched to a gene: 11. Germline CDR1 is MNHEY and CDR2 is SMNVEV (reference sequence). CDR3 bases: TGTGCCAGCAGTTCTCGGACAGGGCGCTTCGCTTCACCCCTCCACTTT. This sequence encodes CASSSRTGRFASPLHF.

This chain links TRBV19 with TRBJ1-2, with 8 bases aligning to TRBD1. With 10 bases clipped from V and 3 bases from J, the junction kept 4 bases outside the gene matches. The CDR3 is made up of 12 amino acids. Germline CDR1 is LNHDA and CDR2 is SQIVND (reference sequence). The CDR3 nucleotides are TGTGCCACCACGGACAGGGACTATGGCTACACCTTC. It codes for CATTDRDYGYTF.

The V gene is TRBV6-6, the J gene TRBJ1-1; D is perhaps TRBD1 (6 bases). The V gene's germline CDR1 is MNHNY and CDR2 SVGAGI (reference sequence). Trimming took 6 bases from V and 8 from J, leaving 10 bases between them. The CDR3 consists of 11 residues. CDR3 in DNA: TGTGCCAGCAGCCGCGACAGGGAAGCTTTCTTT. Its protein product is CASSRDREAFF.